The 20 T cell receptor beta chains below were found in one sample sequenced in a study of OX40 agonist ivuxolimab in advanced cancers. The table came from immunoSEQ multiplex PCR; TCRdb's copy has only in-frame clones and leaves some out. The sample has roughly 17,000 clones; roughly 72% are singletons. The sample in question was CD4+ or CD8+ T cells sorted from blood, obtained in a trial of the OX40 agonist ivuxolimab. The receptors originated from an adult with an advanced solid tumor such as melanoma, head and neck, liver or kidney cancer.

The chain carries TRBV5-4 and TRBJ2-1, with 8 bases aligning to TRBD2. Looked up from germline, CDR1 is SGHNT and CDR2 is YYREEE (reference sequence). The CDR3 runs to 16 residues. The J segment lost 1 base and the V segment lost 2 bases, leaving 5 bases of the junction unmatched. The CDR3 bases are TGTGCCAGCAGCTTAAAGCGGGAGAGTTCCTACAATGAGCAGTTCTTC. It encodes CASSLKRESSYNEQFF.

This clone appeared once. This sample also contains other DNA sequences that code for the same CDR3. The genes are TRBV6-6 and TRBJ2-7; weak D call: TRBD1 (6 bases). The V end lost 5 bases, the J end lost 1 base, and 9 bases lay between the germline ends. Germline V gene lookup returns CDR1 MNHNY and CDR2 SVGAGI (reference sequence). There are 13 residues in the CDR3. The CDR3 DNA reads as TGTGCCAGCAGTCCTACAGGGTCCTACGAGCAGTACTTC. Its translation is CASSPTGSYEQYF.

This clone was recorded a few times. In DNA form, the CDR3 reads TGTGCCAGCTCACCAACCGGGACCCCTACCTACAATGAGCAGTTCTTC. It codes for CASSPTGTPTYNEQFF. The V call is TRBV18, the J call TRBJ2-1; D is perhaps TRBD1 or TRBD2 (5 bases each). V was trimmed by 2 bases and J by 2 bases, leaving 13 bases between them. CDR3 size: 16 residues. Germline CDR1 KGHSH, CDR2 LQKENI.

The J gene is TRBJ2-7, the V gene TRBV19; 7 bases map to TRBD1. Germline lookup yields CDR1 LNHDA and CDR2 SQIVND (reference sequence). CDR3 size: 15 residues. Trimming took 5 bases from V and 2 from J; bases not matched to a gene: 9. The CDR3 bases are TGTGCCAGTAGTGTCCGGACAGGAAGAACCTACGAGCAGTACTTC. It specifies CASSVRTGRTYEQYF.

The gene calls are TRBV7-9 and TRBJ2-5, with no clear D. The CDR3 is 12 residues long. V shed 7 bases and J shed 5 bases, with 11 bases lying between them. In germline, CDR1 is SEHNR, CDR2 FQNEAQ (reference sequence). CDR3 DNA: TGTGCCAGCACAGGACCCTTGGAGACCCAGTACTTC. As protein: CASTGPLETQYF.

The gene calls are TRBV9 and TRBJ1-2, with no clear D. V dropped 4 bases and J dropped 1 base, with 11 bases sitting between them. Germline V gene data show CDR1 as SGDLS and CDR2 as YYNGEE. The CDR3 contains 14 residues. This CDR3 reads CASSPSYSNYGYTF. CDR3 sequence (DNA): TGTGCCAGCAGCCCCAGTTACAGTAACTATGGCTACACCTTC.

The chain combines TRBV2 with TRBJ2-7; 7 bases match TRBD2. Germline lookup yields CDR1 SNHLY and CDR2 FYNNEI. V lost 5 bases and J lost 5; bases outside the gene matches: 9. CDR3 size: 14 residues. The CDR3 is CASSPKGLFNEQYF. The CDR3, as DNA: TGTGCCAGCAGTCCCAAGGGACTATTTAACGAGCAGTACTTC. The variable domain in full, with the rest retrieved from reference TRBV2 and TRBJ2-7, is EPEVTQTPSHQVTQMGQEVILRCVPISNHLYFYWYRQILGQKVEFLVSFYNNEISEKSEIFDDQFSVERPDGSNFTLKIRSTKLEDSAMYFCASSPKGLFNEQYFGPGTRLTVT.

This chain connects TRBV6-5 to TRBJ1-4; 8 bases align to TRBD1. Germline loops: CDR1 MNHEY, CDR2 SVGAGI. Germline trimming cut 4 bases from V and 6 bases from J; bases unmatched to any gene: 10. This CDR3 region has 16 residues. The CDR3: CASSFFPGQVDEKLFF. CDR3 DNA sequence: TGTGCCAGCAGTTTTTTTCCGGGACAGGTGGATGAAAAACTGTTTTTT.

This clone was detected once. V usage is TRBV27 and J usage is TRBJ2-3, with D possibly TRBD2 on 6 matching bases. The CDR3 loop spans 14 amino acids. V was clipped by 8 bases and J by 1 base, with 13 bases between them. The germline V gene encodes CDR1 MNHEY and CDR2 SMNVEV (reference sequence). The CDR3 DNA is TGTGCCAGCGGATTCGGGGGTGGCACAGATACGCAGTATTTT. It codes for CASGFGGGTDTQYF.

This clone was recorded only once. This sequence joins TRBV4-1 and TRBJ1-1, with 11 positions matching TRBD1. CDR1 is MGHRA and CDR2 is YSYEKL in the germline V gene. The J segment lost 6 bases and the V segment lost 4 bases, leaving 4 bases of the junction unmatched. The CDR3 has 14 residues. CDR3 bases: TGCGCCAGCAGCCCCGGACAGGGGGCCTCTGAAGCTTTCTTT. Its protein product is CASSPGQGASEAFF.

The chain links TRBV14 to TRBJ1-2; D gene ambiguous. Germline V gene data show CDR1 as SGHDN and CDR2 as FVKESK. This CDR3 has 17 residues. V lost 0 bases, J lost 0 bases, and 14 bases lay in between. The chain's CDR3 is CASSQDHYTQANYGYTF. The DNA for the CDR3 is TGTGCCAGCAGCCAAGACCATTACACCCAAGCTAACTATGGCTACACCTTC.

This CDR3 is CASSSGIYGYTF. The CDR3 nucleotides are TGTGCCAGCAGTTCAGGGATCTATGGCTACACCTTC. The rearrangement joins TRBV27 to TRBJ1-2; D is perhaps TRBD1 (5 bases). V was pared by 4 bases and J by 4 bases, with 7 bases between. Germline CDR1 is MNHEY and CDR2 is SMNVEV (reference sequence). The length of the CDR3 is 12 residues.

The rearrangement links TRBV5-5 to TRBJ1-1; D is uncertain. With 0 bases removed from V and 1 base from J, the gap between germline ends came to 13 bases. Germline V lookup: CDR1 SGHKS, CDR2 YYEKEE (reference sequence). This CDR3 comprises 16 residues. The CDR3 DNA reads TGTGCCAGCAGCTTGGTGGGAGACCGTAGGAACACTGAAGCTTTCTTT. Amino acids: CASSLVGDRRNTEAFF.

Only a few counts were recorded for this clone. The rearrangement uses TRBV19 and TRBJ1-1; D remains unclear. The CDR3 totals 16 residues. Germline lookup yields CDR1 LNHDA and CDR2 SQIVND (reference sequence). The V and J ends lost 5 bases and 0 bases respectively, with 16 bases between them. DNA of the CDR3: TGTGCCAGTAGTCCGGCGGTCTGGGAAATGAACACTGAAGCTTTCTTT. Its translation is CASSPAVWEMNTEAFF.

This clone was observed once. The chain combines TRBV5-1 with TRBJ2-7, with 7 bases that match TRBD2. The CDR3 is made up of 12 amino acids. Per the germline V gene, CDR1 is SGHRS and CDR2 is YFSETQ. V lost 3 bases, J lost 6 bases, and 3 bases stayed unmatched. The CDR3 region is CASSWGGLEQYF. In DNA, the CDR3 is TGCGCCAGCAGCTGGGGGGGACTCGAGCAGTACTTC.

The chain is built from TRBV28 and TRBJ2-7, with D possibly being TRBD1 (5 bases). Per the germline V gene, CDR1 is MDHEN and CDR2 is SYDVKM. The CDR3 extends over 15 amino acids. V dropped 6 bases and J dropped 6 bases, with 21 bases sitting between them. The chain's CDR3 is CASSRLLGPGVEQYF. The CDR3 DNA is TGTGCCAGCAGCCGCCTTTTGGGGCCCGGAGTCGAGCAGTACTTC.

V and J are TRBV9 and TRBJ1-2, with D perhaps matching TRBD1 (6 bases). CDR1 and CDR2 from the germline V gene are SGDLS and YYNGEE. V lost 3 bases to trimming and J lost 8 bases, with 20 bases between them. This CDR3 is built from 15 residues. CDR3 nucleotide sequence: TGTGCCAGCAGCGCCGCGGTTCCGGGGGCGGGAGGCTACACCTTC. This codes for CASSAAVPGAGGYTF.

This clone was counted once. The chain couples TRBV27 to TRBJ2-3, with TRBD2 matching 14 bases. Germline V CDR1 and CDR2: MNHEY, SMNVEV (reference sequence). The CDR3 has 15 amino acids. V gave up 6 bases and J gave up 10 bases; unmatched junction bases: 9. The CDR3 DNA reads TGTGCCAGCAGCTACACCGGGACTAGCGGGAGTTCGCAGTATTTT. Protein: CASSYTGTSGSSQYF.

CDR3 in amino acids: CASSFNGYYTGELFF. In DNA form, the CDR3 reads TGTGCCAGCAGCTTTAACGGGTACTACACCGGGGAGCTGTTTTTT. V is TRBV5-6 and J is TRBJ2-2; D call uncertain. The V end lost 2 bases, the J end lost 3 bases, and 11 bases lay between the germline ends. The length of the CDR3 is 15 residues. Germline V gives CDR1 SGHDT, CDR2 YYEEEE.

CDR3 coding DNA: TGCAGCGTACTAGGACAGTCAACCTCCTACGAGCAGTACTTC. Protein sequence: CSVLGQSTSYEQYF. The rearrangement joins TRBV29-1 to TRBJ2-7; weak D call: TRBD1 (6 bases). The CDR3 spans 14 residues. Germline V gene data show CDR1 as SQVTM and CDR2 as ANQGSEA. Trimming took 6 bases from V and 0 from J, leaving 15 bases between them.